The present entry profiles one TCR beta chain with its context. These data come from a study of response to subunit inactivated influenza vaccine. TCRdb re-derived calls from the RT-PCR reads in MiXCR, one entry per CDR3 protein. The sample carries some 500,000 distinct CDR3 sequences, 10% to 15% recorded once. This CDR3 has 14 residues. V lost 3 bases to trimming and J lost 4 bases, with 13 bases between them. CDR1 SQVTM and CDR2 ANQGSEA come from the germline V gene. This TCR was sampled from a man aged 50 or older who received an inactivated influenza vaccine. The chain joins TRBV29-1 to TRBJ2-1, with a weak D call TRBD2 (5 bases). The sample in question was PBMCs from blood, obtained about 6 weeks after vaccination. In DNA, the CDR3 is TGCAGCGTTGATCGAGCGGACCGATACAATGAGCAGTTCTTC. It specifies CSVDRADRYNEQFF.